The clone carrying this T cell receptor (beta chain) was counted only a few times. The antigen is unknown. Libraries of TCR beta came from quantitative 5'-RACE with molecular barcodes. TCRdb ran MiXCR on the 5' RACE reads and lists one entry per CDR3 protein. The sample records about 200,000 distinct CDR3 sequences, around 24% being singletons. The data were obtained in a study of CD8 T cells in ankylosing spondylitis. Study outcomes and limitations: Prior literature has documented some motif variants in synovial fluid and blood from reactive arthritis. The disease-linked clones had a CD8+ phenotype and low blood frequencies. The study identified a TCR beta motif of seven or eight highly homologous variants that appeared characteristic of ankylosing spondylitis blood.

Germline V gene sequence: CDR1 SQVTM, CDR2 ANQGSEA. The CDR3 runs to 16 residues. The junction had 8 bases not matched to a gene; V was cut back by 2 bases and J by 2 bases. The sequence was obtained from a male donor with ankylosing spondylitis or in good health (not recorded which). Sequenced input: blood, either unsorted or a sorted T cell fraction (not recorded which). The chain links TRBV29-1 to TRBJ2-1, with 8 bases that match TRBD1. The CDR3 spells CSVELRQGSAYNEQFF. Here the CDR3 DNA reads TGCAGCGTTGAACTACGACAGGGGTCGGCCTACAATGAGCAGTTCTTC.